The present TCR beta chain was sequenced within a study of blood T cell repertoires in COVID-19. Study context: Acute and convalescent COVID-19 specimens originated in the United States, Italy and Spain. PBMCs, B-cell-depleted T cells, or T cells provided the cDNA or gDNA that made up the material.

Per the original methods: Reference gene primer amplification gave estimated nucleated cell counts. The repertoire was sequenced with immunoSEQ multiplex PCR; TCRdb's copy has only in-frame clones and lacks some. V, J and clone size derive from that table, while D and trimming were established from the DNA sequence. The table shows approximately 240,000 clones, with roughly 85% occurring only once. CDR1 SGHDT and CDR2 YYEEEE come from the germline V gene. Trimming took 4 bases from V and 0 from J, leaving 14 bases between them. The CDR3 runs to 17 residues. The specimen was peripheral blood. The chain carries TRBV5-6 and TRBJ1-6; the D is unclear. This receptor was obtained from a man between 50 and 59 years old who had recovered from COVID-19. The CDR3 sequence is CASSLSLQSSYNSPLHF. In nucleotides, the CDR3 is TGTGCCAGCAGCCTTTCCTTACAGAGCTCCTATAATTCACCCCTCCACTTT.